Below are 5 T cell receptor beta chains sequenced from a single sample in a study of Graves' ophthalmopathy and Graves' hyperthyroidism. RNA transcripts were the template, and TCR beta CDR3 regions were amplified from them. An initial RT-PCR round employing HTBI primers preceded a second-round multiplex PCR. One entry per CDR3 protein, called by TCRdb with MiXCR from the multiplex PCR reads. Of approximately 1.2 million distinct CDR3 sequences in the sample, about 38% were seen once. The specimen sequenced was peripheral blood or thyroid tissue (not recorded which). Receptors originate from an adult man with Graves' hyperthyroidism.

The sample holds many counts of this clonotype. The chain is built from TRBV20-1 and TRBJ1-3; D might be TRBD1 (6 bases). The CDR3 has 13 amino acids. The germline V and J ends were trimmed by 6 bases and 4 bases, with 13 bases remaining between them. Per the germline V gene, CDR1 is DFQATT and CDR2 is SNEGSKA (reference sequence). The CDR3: CSAEQGSGNTIYF. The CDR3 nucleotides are TGCAGTGCGGAACAGGGTTCAGGAAACACCATATATTTT.

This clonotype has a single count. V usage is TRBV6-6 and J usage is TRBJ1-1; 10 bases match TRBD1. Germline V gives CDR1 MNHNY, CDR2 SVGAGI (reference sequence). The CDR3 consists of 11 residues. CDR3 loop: CALYRDRGAFF. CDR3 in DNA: TGTGCACTCTACAGGGACAGGGGAGCTTTCTTT.

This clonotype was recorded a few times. The CDR3 DNA reads as TGTGCCAGCAGTTTATGGACAGGCCCCTATGGCTACACCTTC. Translating it yields CASSLWTGPYGYTF. This rearrangement joins TRBV12-3 or TRBV12-4 to TRBJ1-2; 7 bases agree with TRBD1. This CDR3 has 14 amino acids. J gave up 4 bases and V 2 bases, and 4 bases lay outside the gene matches.

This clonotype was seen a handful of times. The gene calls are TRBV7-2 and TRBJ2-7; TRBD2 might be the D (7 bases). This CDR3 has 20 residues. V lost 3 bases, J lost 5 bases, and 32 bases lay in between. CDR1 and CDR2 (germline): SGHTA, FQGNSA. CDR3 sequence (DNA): TGTGCCAGCAGCTTCAAGACCTCAACGGGGGGCGCTTCTCCTAAAAACGAGCAGTACTTC. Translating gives CASSFKTSTGGASPKNEQYF.

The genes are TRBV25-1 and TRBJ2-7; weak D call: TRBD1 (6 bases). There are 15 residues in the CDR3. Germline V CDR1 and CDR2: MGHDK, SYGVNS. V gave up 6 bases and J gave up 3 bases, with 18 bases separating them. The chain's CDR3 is CASSDRGTGNYEQYF. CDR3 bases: TGTGCCAGCAGCGACCGGGGAACAGGGAACTACGAGCAGTACTTC.